This T cell receptor (beta chain) was observed in a study of blood T cell repertoires in COVID-19. This CDR3 has 15 residues. Deletions cut 0 bases from V and 0 bases from J, with 8 bases between. Germline V gene data show CDR1 as KGHSH and CDR2 as LQKENI. Sequenced by immunoSEQ multiplex PCR; TCRdb stores in-frame clones only, minus some. Counted here are 350,000 to 450,000 clones, approximately 87% occurring once; the ten biggest clones make up roughly 2%. This receptor was obtained from a man in his forties in a cohort exposed to, infected with or recovered from COVID-19 (not recorded which). The sequenced material came from PBMCs or T cells enriched from blood (not recorded which). The gene calls are TRBV18 and TRBJ2-5; D is unclear. The CDR3 loop reads CASSPPEQYQETQYF. CDR3 DNA sequence: TGTGCCAGCTCACCACCGGAGCAGTACCAAGAGACCCAGTACTTC.